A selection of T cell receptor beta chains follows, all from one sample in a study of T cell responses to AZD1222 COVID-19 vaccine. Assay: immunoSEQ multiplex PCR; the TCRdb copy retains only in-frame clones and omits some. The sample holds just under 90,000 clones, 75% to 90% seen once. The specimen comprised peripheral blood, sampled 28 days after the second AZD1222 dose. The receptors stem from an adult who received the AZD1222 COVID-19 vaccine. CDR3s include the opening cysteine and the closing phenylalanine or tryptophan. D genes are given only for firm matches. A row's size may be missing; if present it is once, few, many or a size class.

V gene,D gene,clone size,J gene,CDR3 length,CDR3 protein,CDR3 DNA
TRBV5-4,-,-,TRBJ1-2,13,CASTGVLNYGYTF,TGTGCCAGCACCGGGGTTCTAAACTATGGCTACACCTTC
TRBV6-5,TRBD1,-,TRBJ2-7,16,CASSYVPGQAPYEQYF,TGTGCCAGCAGTTACGTACCCGGACAGGCCCCCTACGAGCAGTACTTC
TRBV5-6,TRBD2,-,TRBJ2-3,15,CASSETSGGTDTQYF,TGTGCCAGCAGCGAAACTAGCGGGGGCACAGATACGCAGTATTTT
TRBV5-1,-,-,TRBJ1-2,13,CASSPTDRTEGTF,TGCGCCAGCAGCCCAACCGACCGGACGGAGGGCACCTTC
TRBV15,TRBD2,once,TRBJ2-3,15,CATSRSGGSTDTQYF,TGTGCCACCTCCCGCTCGGGGGGAAGCACAGATACGCAGTATTTT
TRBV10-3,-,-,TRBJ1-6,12,CAISEGNSPLHF,TGTGCCATCAGTGAAGGAAATTCACCCCTCCACTTT
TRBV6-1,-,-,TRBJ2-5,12,CASSPRRETQYF,TGTGCCAGCAGTCCGCGACGAGAGACCCAGTACTTC
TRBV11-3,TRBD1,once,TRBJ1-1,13,CASSKDRGTEAFF,TGTGCCAGCAGCAAAGACAGGGGCACTGAAGCTTTCTTT
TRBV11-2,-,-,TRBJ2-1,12,CASSLVGNEQFF,TGTGCCAGCAGCTTAGTTGGGAATGAGCAGTTCTTC
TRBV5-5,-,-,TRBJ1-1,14,CASSLAGGGTEAFF,TGTGCCAGCAGCTTGGCAGGTGGGGGCACTGAAGCTTTCTTT
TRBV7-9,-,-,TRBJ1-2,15,CASSFRGALVNGYTF,TGTGCCAGCAGCTTTAGGGGGGCACTGGTTAATGGCTACACCTTC
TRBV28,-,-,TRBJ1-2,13,CASRTTGRYGYTF,TGTGCCAGCAGAACAACAGGGCGGTATGGCTACACCTTC
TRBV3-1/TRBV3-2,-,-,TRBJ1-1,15,CASSLEGGRRTEAFF,TGTGCCAGCAGCCTCGAAGGGGGGCGAAGGACTGAAGCTTTCTTT
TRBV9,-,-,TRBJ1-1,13,CASSPWDGSEAFF,TGTGCCAGCAGCCCTTGGGACGGGTCTGAAGCTTTCTTT
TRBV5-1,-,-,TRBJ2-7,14,CASSSGIPSYEQYF,TGCGCCAGCAGCTCAGGTATACCTTCCTACGAGCAGTACTTC
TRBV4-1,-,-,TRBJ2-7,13,CASSQARTYEQYF,TGCGCCAGCAGCCAGGCCAGGACCTACGAGCAGTACTTC